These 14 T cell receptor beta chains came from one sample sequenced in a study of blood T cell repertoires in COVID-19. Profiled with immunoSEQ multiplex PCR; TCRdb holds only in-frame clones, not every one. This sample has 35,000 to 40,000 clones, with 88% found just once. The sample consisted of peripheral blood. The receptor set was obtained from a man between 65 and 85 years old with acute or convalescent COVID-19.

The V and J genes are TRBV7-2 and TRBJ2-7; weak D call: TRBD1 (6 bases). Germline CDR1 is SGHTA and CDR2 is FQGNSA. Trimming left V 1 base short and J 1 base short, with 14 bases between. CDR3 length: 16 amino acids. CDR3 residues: CASSLDVGASSYEQYF. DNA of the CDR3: TGTGCCAGCAGCTTAGACGTGGGGGCCTCATCCTACGAGCAGTACTTC.

The CDR3 DNA reads TGTGCCAGCAGAGGACAGACTTTGGGTTTGGATTCACCCCTCCACTTT. Translation gives CASRGQTLGLDSPLHF. J is TRBJ1-6 and V is TRBV27; D might be TRBD1 (6 bases). Germline V gives CDR1 MNHEY, CDR2 SMNVEV (reference sequence). This CDR3 contains 16 residues. V lost 6 bases to trimming and J lost 8 bases, with 20 bases between them.

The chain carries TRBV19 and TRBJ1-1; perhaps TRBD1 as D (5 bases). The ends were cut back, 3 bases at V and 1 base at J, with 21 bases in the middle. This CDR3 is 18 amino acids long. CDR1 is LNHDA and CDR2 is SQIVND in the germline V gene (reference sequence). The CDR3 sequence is CASSMRRDSPPSNTEAFF. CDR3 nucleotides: TGTGCCAGTAGTATGAGACGGGACTCTCCCCCTTCGAACACTGAAGCTTTCTTT.

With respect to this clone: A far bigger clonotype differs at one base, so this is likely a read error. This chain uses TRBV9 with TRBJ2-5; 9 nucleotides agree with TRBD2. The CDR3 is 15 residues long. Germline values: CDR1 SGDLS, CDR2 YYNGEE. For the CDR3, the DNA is TGCGCCCCCCCCGGCGGGGGGGGGCCCCAAGAGACCCAGTACTTC. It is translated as CAPPGGGGPQETQYF.

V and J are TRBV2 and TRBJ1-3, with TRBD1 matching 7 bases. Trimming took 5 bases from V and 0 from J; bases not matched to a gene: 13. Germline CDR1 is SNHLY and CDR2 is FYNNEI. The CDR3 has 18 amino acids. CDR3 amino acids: CASSHPRTGDPSGNTIYF. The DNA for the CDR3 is TGTGCCAGCAGTCACCCCCGGACAGGCGATCCCTCTGGAAACACCATATATTTT.

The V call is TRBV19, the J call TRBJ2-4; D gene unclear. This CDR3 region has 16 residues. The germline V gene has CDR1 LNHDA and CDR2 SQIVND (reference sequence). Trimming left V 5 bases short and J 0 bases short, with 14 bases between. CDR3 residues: CASSPLLLLAKNIQYF. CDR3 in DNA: TGTGCCAGTAGTCCGTTACTACTGCTAGCCAAAAACATTCAGTACTTC.

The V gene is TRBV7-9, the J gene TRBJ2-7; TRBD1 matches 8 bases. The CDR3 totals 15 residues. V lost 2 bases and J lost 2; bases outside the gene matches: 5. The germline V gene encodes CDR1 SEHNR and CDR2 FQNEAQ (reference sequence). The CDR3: CASSLSGGLTYEQYF. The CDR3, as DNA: TGTGCCAGCAGCTTATCAGGGGGCCTGACCTACGAGCAGTACTTC.

CDR3 loop: CASSSNEGQAFSYEQYF. The CDR3 nucleotides read TGTGCCAGCTCATCGAATGAGGGACAGGCGTTCTCCTACGAGCAGTACTTC. The chain employs TRBV18 and TRBJ2-7; 8 nucleotides line up with TRBD1. This CDR3 contains 17 residues. Trimming took 5 bases from V and 0 from J; bases not matched to a gene: 12. The germline CDR1 and CDR2 sequences are KGHSH and LQKENI.

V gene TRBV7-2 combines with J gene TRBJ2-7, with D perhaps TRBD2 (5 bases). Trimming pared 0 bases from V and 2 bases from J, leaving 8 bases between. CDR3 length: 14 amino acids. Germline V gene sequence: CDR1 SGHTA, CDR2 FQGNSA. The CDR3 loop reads CASSLAQTTYEQYF. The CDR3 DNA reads TGTGCCAGCAGCTTAGCGCAGACTACCTACGAGCAGTACTTC.

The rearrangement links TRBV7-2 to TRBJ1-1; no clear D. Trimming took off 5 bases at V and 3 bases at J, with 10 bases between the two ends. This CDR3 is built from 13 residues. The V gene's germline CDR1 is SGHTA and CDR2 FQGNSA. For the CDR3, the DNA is TGTGCCAGCAGCCCTGGGCTGTACACTGAAGCTTTCTTT. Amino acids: CASSPGLYTEAFF.

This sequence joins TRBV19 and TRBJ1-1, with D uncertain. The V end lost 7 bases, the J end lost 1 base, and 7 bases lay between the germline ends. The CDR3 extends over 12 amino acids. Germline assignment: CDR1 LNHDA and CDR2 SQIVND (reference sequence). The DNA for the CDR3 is TGTGCCAGTACGAGGAAGAACACTGAAGCTTTCTTT. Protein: CASTRKNTEAFF.

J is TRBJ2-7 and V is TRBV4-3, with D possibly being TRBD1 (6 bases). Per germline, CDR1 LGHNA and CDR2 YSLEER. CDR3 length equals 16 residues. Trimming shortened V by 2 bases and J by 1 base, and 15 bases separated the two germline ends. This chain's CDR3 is CASSQSITRGSYEQYF. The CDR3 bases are TGCGCCAGCAGCCAATCTATAACCAGGGGATCCTACGAGCAGTACTTC.

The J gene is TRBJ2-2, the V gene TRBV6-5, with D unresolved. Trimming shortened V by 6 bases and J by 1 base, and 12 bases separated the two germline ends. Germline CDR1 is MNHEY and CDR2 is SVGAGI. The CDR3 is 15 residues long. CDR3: CASRSETLNTGELFF. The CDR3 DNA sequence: TGTGCCAGCAGGTCCGAGACATTGAACACCGGGGAGCTGTTTTTT.

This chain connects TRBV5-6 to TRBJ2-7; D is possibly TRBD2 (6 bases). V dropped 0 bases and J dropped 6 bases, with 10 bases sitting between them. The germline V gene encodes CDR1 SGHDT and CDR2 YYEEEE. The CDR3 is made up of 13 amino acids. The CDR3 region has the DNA TGTGCCAGCAGCTTGGCTCAGGGAGGCGAGCAGTACTTC. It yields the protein CASSLAQGGEQYF.